Listed below are T cell receptor beta chains from one sample, sequenced in a study of control samples from healthy donors and cancer patients. The data were produced by immunoSEQ multiplex PCR, yet TCRdb's version contains in-frame clones alone and is incomplete. Of 45,000 to 60,000 clones listed, approximately 94% are singletons. The sample taken for sequencing was PBMCs. All receptors come from a man younger than 40 with colorectal cancer. CDR3s include the opening cysteine and the closing phenylalanine or tryptophan. The D gene is left open where the match is weak. Only some rows state a clone size, as once, few, many or a class for expanded clones.

clone_size	v_call	j_call	d_call	cdr3_nt	cdr3_aa
-	TRBV19	TRBJ2-2	-	TGTGCCAGTAGTATAATTCGCGCCGGGGAGCTGTTTTTT	CASSIIRAGELFF
-	TRBV6-5	TRBJ2-7	TRBD2	TGTGCCAGCAGACCACTAGCGGGGGGAAACTACGAGCAGTACTTC	CASRPLAGGNYEQYF
-	TRBV19	TRBJ1-2	-	TGTGCCAGTACTATCTCAATAGACAGCTATGGCTACACCTTC	CASTISIDSYGYTF
few	TRBV25-1	TRBJ2-4	TRBD1	TGTGCCAGCAGTGAATTTAGGGGGCGCAGAAACATTCAGTACTTC	CASSEFRGRRNIQYF
-	TRBV4-3	TRBJ2-1	-	TGCGCCAGCAGCCCTGGATACACCTACAATGAGCAGTTCTTC	CASSPGYTYNEQFF
-	TRBV6-5	TRBJ2-5	-	TGTGCCAGCAGTAGGGGCAGGGCGGATAGAGAGACCCAGTACTTC	CASSRGRADRETQYF
few	TRBV6-4	TRBJ2-1	-	TGTGCCAGCAGTGACCAGGGGTCTGAGCAGTTCTTC	CASSDQGSEQFF
-	TRBV19	TRBJ2-3	TRBD2	TGTGCCAGTAGTCAGCTGCGGGGGGACACAGATACGCAGTATTTT	CASSQLRGDTDTQYF
-	TRBV6-5	TRBJ1-4	-	TGTGCCAGCAGTAGCTTGAGGGCGAATGAAAAACTGTTTTTT	CASSSLRANEKLFF
-	TRBV3-1/TRBV3-2	TRBJ1-6	TRBD1	TGTGCCAGCAGCCGGGGACAGGGAAACTCACCCCTCCACTTT	CASSRGQGNSPLHF
-	TRBV3-1/TRBV3-2	TRBJ1-1	-	TGTGCCAGCAGCCAAGATACACGGTTCGATGCTTTCTTT	CASSQDTRFDAFF
-	TRBV1	TRBJ2-1	-	TGCACCAGCAGCCTAAGGTTTGTACAATCGCAGTTCTTC	CTSSLRFVQSQFF
-	TRBV30	TRBJ2-2	TRBD2	TGTGCCTGGAGTTCGCGGACTAGCGGGGGGGTGAACACCGGGGAGCTGTTTTTT	CAWSSRTSGGVNTGELFF
-	TRBV12-3/TRBV12-4	TRBJ2-3	TRBD2	TGTGCCAGCAGTTTTCTTCGGGGGGGGACGCAGTATTTT	CASSFLRGGTQYF
-	TRBV29-1	TRBJ2-3	TRBD2	TGCAGCGTTGAAAGGCCCGGGGGGGCAACAGATACGCAGTATTTT	CSVERPGGATDTQYF
-	TRBV15	TRBJ1-1	-	TGTGCCACCAGCCGTGATAAGGCTCCTAACACTGAAGCTTTCTTT	CATSRDKAPNTEAFF
-	TRBV5-1	TRBJ1-2	TRBD1	TGCGCCAGCAGCAAGGGACAGGGGGATGGCTACACCTTC	CASSKGQGDGYTF
-	TRBV27	TRBJ2-6	-	TGTGCCAGCAGTTTATTTATTAATCCGGAACCAAATATGCCCTCTGGGGCCAACGTCCTGACTTTC	CASSLFINPEPNMPSGANVLTF
-	TRBV5-1	TRBJ2-1	-	TGCGCCAGCAGCGGGGGACTTGGAGGCGAGCAGTTCTTC	CASSGGLGGEQFF
-	TRBV9	TRBJ2-3	-	TGTGCCAGCAGCGCCCACACAGATACGCAGTATTTT	CASSAHTDTQYF
-	TRBV2	TRBJ1-2	-	TGTGCCAGCAGGGAGGGGCGCGGCTACACCTTC	CASREGRGYTF
-	TRBV23-1	TRBJ1-2	-	TGCGCCAGCAGTCCGAATAACTATGGCTACACCTTC	CASSPNNYGYTF
-	TRBV15	TRBJ1-6	-	TGTGCCACCAGCCCCGAAACCGGGAAATCATCCCTCCACTTT	CATSPETGKSSLHF
-	TRBV7-2	TRBJ1-1	-	TGTGCCAGCAGCTTATCAAGGTCTAACACTGAAGCTTTCTTT	CASSLSRSNTEAFF
-	TRBV4-2	TRBJ2-6	-	TGTGCCAGCAGCCAAGAGCCCGCTGGGGCCAACGTCCTGACTTTC	CASSQEPAGANVLTF
-	TRBV6-1	TRBJ1-1	-	TGTGCCAGCAGTGATGTAGGGGATGCCTTCGGGGCTTTCTTT	CASSDVGDAFGAFF
-	TRBV4-3	TRBJ1-5	-	TGCGCCAGCAGCCAAGAAAGGGACCCGGATCAGCCCCAGCATTTT	CASSQERDPDQPQHF
-	TRBV19	TRBJ2-5	-	TGTGCCAGTAGTACGTCACTCCAAGAGACCCAGTACTTC	CASSTSLQETQYF
-	TRBV6-1	TRBJ1-6	-	TGTGCCAGCAGTGAAGGGGTGGAAACTTCACCCCTCCACTTT	CASSEGVETSPLHF
-	TRBV5-5	TRBJ1-1	-	TGTGCCAGCAGCTTGGCGGGGGGATGGACTGAAGCTTTCTTT	CASSLAGGWTEAFF
-	TRBV12-3/TRBV12-4	TRBJ1-1	-	TGTGCCAGCAGGGACAGCTCCAACACTGAAGCTTTCTTT	CASRDSSNTEAFF
-	TRBV29-1	TRBJ1-2	-	TGCAGCGTTGAAGGTCTCCGAGGGCCGATTGATGGCTACACCTTC	CSVEGLRGPIDGYTF
-	TRBV29-1	TRBJ1-4	-	TGCAGCGTAGACGAGGGGGGTGGCGAAAAACTGTTTTTT	CSVDEGGGEKLFF
-	TRBV27	TRBJ2-2	-	TGTGCCAGCAGTTTAAGGGGGGCTCGGACCGGGGAGCTGTTTTTT	CASSLRGARTGELFF
-	TRBV12-3/TRBV12-4	TRBJ1-2	-	TGTGCCAGCAGCCTCAGGTCCACCGGCTACACCTTC	CASSLRSTGYTF
-	TRBV7-2	TRBJ2-5	TRBD2	TGTGCCAGCAGCTCGCGGGACTACAAAACCGGGGAGACCCAGTACTTC	CASSSRDYKTGETQYF
-	TRBV5-8	TRBJ1-5	-	TGTGCCAGCAGCCCCGGGCTCGTGGGCAATCAGCCCCAGCATTTT	CASSPGLVGNQPQHF
-	TRBV2	TRBJ2-7	TRBD1	TGTGCCAGCAGCGGAACAGGGGAGCTACTCCCACCTATTATCTACGAGCAGTACTTC	CASSGTGELLPPIIYEQYF
-	TRBV7-2	TRBJ1-5	-	TGTGCCAGCAGTTCATATCAGGGTGCTTTGCAGCCCCAGCATTTT	CASSSYQGALQPQHF
-	TRBV7-6	TRBJ1-2	-	TGTGCCAGCAGTGAGGAGGACAGCGCCTATGGCTACACCTTC	CASSEEDSAYGYTF
-	TRBV9	TRBJ2-1	-	TGTGCCAGCAGCTCCCGAGGTTTTTCCTACAATGAGCAGTTCTTC	CASSSRGFSYNEQFF
-	TRBV6-5	TRBJ1-5	TRBD1	TGTGCCAGCATTGGGACAGGCTATAGCAATCAGCCCCAGCATTTT	CASIGTGYSNQPQHF
-	TRBV12-3/TRBV12-4	TRBJ2-1	-	TGTGCCAGCAGACAGGGCTCCTACAATGAGCAGTTCTTC	CASRQGSYNEQFF
-	TRBV5-6	TRBJ2-3	TRBD2	TGTGCCAGCAGGCTAGCGGGGGGAATACGCGAAGATACGCAGTATTTT	CASRLAGGIREDTQYF
-	TRBV9	TRBJ2-2	TRBD1	TGTGCCAGCAGCGCCTTTTGGATGGGACAGGGTGACACCGGGGAGCTGTTTTTT	CASSAFWMGQGDTGELFF
-	TRBV27	TRBJ2-2	-	TGTGCCAGCAGTTTAAATCACTTCACCGGGGAGCTGTTTTTT	CASSLNHFTGELFF
-	TRBV6-5	TRBJ2-2	-	TGTGCCAGCAGTCCAGGGGTAGGCGGGGAGCTGTTTTTT	CASSPGVGGELFF
-	TRBV2	TRBJ1-4	TRBD1	TGTGCCAGCAGTCCCGACAGGGGGCGTGAGGAAAAACTGTTTTTT	CASSPDRGREEKLFF
-	TRBV2	TRBJ1-5	TRBD1	TGTGCCAGCAGTCGCACAGGGGAAAGCAATCAGCCCCAGCATTTT	CASSRTGESNQPQHF
-	TRBV9	TRBJ2-1	-	TGTGCCAGCAGCGTAGTCAATGAGCAGTTCTTC	CASSVVNEQFF
-	TRBV19	TRBJ2-3	-	TGTGCCAGTAGTACGGGGGGCGCAGATACGCAGTATTTT	CASSTGGADTQYF
-	TRBV7-6	TRBJ2-5	TRBD2	TGTGCCAGCAGCATTCCGGGACTAGGCCGGTCGGCCCAGTACTTC	CASSIPGLGRSAQYF
-	TRBV3-1/TRBV3-2	TRBJ2-2	-	TGTGCCAGCAGCCTCCTCGCCGGCGGGGGCAATACCGGGGAGCTGTTTTTT	CASSLLAGGGNTGELFF
-	TRBV6-2/TRBV6-3	TRBJ2-1	TRBD2	TGTGCCAGCAGTAGCGCGCCCCTAGCGGGGGGTCCCTACAATGAGCAGTTCTTC	CASSSAPLAGGPYNEQFF
-	TRBV5-1	TRBJ1-2	TRBD1	TGCGCCAGCAGCCCGGACAGGGGGTCTTATGGCTACACCTTC	CASSPDRGSYGYTF
-	TRBV3-1/TRBV3-2	TRBJ2-1	-	TGTGCTAGTGATAAGACATACAATGAGCAGTTCTTC	CASDKTYNEQFF
-	TRBV6-6	TRBJ1-5	-	TGTGCCAGCAGTATACAGGGCAACAGCAATCAGCCCCAGCATTTT	CASSIQGNSNQPQHF